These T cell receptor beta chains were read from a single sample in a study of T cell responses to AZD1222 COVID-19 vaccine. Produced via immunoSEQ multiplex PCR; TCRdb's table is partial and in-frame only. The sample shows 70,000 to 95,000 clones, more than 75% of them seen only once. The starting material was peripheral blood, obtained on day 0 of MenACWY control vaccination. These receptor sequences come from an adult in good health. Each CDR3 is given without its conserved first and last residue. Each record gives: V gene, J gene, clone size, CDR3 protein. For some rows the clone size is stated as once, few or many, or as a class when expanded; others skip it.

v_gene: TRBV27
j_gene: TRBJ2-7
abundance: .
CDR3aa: ASSRKGLARSYEQY

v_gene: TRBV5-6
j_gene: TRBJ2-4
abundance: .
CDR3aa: ASSLLLAKNIQY

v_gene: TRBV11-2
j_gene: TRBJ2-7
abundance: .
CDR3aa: ASKGQWANYEQY

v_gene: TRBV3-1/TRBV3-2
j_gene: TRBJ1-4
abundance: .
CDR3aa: ASSQEDRGRREKLF

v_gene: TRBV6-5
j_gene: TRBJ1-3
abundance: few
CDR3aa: ASWNSLGSGNTIY

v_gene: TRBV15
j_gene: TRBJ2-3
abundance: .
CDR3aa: ATSRDLGPPEDTQY

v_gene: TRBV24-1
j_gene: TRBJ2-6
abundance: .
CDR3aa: ATSDPRDIKSSGANVLT

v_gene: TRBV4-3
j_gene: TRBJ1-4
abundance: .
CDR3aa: ASSQAGQGLANEKLF

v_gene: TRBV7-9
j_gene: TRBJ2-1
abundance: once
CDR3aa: ASSRGTGNPSSYNEQF

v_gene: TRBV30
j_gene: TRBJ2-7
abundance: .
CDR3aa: AWEAGAYEQY

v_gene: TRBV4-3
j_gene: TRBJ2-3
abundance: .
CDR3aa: ASSPHSGPTDTQY

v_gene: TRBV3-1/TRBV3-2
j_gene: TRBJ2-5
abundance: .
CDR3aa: ASSQVGLAGVGETQY

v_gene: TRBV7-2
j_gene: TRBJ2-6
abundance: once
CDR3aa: ASSLFVRTGANVLT

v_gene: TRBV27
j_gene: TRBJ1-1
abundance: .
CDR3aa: ASSGGDRRPEAF

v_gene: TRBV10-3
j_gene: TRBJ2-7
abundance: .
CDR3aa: ATQRIEAEVEQY

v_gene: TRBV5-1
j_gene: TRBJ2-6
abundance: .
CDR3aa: ASSLELPPGANVLT

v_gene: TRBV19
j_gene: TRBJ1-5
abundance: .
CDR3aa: ASSIRQGGNQPQH

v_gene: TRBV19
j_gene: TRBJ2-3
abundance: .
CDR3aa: ASSIDLEQGRDTQY

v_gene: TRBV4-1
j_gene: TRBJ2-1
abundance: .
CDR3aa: ASSLPGGTSGRDEQF

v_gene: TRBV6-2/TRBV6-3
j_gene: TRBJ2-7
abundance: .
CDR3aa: ASSLPTYEQY

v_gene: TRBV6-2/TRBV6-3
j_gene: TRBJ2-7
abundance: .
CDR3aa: ASSYGALSYEQY

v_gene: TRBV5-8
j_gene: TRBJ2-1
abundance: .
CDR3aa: ASSLYVTENNEQF

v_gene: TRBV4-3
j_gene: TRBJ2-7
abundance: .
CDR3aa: ASSQDRGENEQY

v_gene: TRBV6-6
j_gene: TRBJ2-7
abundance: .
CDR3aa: ASSYLAVHEQY

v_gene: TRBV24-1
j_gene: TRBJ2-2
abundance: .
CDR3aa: ATRQASPNTGELF

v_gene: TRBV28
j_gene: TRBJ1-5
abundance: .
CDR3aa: ASSFSRVGNQPQH

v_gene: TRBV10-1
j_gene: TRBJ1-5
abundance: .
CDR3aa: ASSPGGGQPQH

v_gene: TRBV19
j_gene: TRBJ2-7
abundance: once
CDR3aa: ASSIVGTSGAYEQY

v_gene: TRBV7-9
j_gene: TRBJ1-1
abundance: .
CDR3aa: ASSLVQGKNTEAF

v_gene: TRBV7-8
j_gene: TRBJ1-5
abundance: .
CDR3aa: ASSLTTGSTPLRQPQH

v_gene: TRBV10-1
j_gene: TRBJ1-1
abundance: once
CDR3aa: ASSESNNGFEAF

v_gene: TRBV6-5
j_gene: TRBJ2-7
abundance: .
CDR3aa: ASSQLAGEDEQY

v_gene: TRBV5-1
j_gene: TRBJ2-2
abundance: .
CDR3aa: ASSPARGTSNTGELF

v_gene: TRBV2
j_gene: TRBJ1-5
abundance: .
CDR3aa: ASSEGAGPNQPQH

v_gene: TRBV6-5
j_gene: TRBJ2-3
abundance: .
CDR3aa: ASSSIKTSGRNTQY

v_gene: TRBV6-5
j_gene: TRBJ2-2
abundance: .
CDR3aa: ATVNSGRQGGELF

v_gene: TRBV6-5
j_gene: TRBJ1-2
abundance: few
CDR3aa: ASSDRGGDYGYT

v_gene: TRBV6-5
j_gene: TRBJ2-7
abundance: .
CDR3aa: ASSYSTSGYEQY

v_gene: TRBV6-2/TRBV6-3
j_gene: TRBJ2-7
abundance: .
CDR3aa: ASSSLGKVQGGN

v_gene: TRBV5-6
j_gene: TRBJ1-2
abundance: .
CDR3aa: ASSFSAGYT

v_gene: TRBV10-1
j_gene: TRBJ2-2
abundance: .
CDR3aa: ASSDNGRSNTGELF

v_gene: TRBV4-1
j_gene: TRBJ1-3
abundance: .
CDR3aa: ASSQDRAGSSGNTIY

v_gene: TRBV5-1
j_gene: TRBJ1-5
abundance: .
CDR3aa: ASSLGLTSNQPQH

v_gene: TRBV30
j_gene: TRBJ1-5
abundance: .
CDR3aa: AWSVREQQPQH

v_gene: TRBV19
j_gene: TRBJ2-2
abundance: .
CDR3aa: ASQTGQAGELF